Shown below are 2 T cell receptor beta chains from a single sample sequenced in a study of blood T cell repertoires in COVID-19 (dated by TCRdb to between 2020 and 2021). Libraries were constructed by the immunoSEQ multiplex PCR assay. TCRdb's version of the immuneACCESS table is confined to in-frame rearrangements and falls short of the full clone set. An unresolved V gene accounts for under half of the shortfall where checked; the remainder is of unknown origin. This sample is represented by about 380,000 clones; around 89% of them were singletons. The top ten hold around 1.2% of the sample. Source material: PBMCs or T cells enriched from blood (not recorded which). Receptors were obtained from a woman under 30 who had recovered from COVID-19.

The chain has TRBV27 and TRBJ1-1; TRBD1 agrees at 7 bases. Germline assignment: CDR1 MNHEY and CDR2 SMNVEV (reference sequence). V shed 6 bases and J 1 base; nucleotides not matched to a gene: 17. The CDR3 totals 18 residues. The DNA of the CDR3 is TGTGCCAGCAGCCGTCTCCGCGGCAGGGGGACTGCGAACACTGAAGCTTTCTTT. Amino acid sequence: CASSRLRGRGTANTEAFF.

The chain carries TRBV2 and TRBJ2-1; perhaps TRBD1 as D (6 bases). The germline V gene has CDR1 SNHLY and CDR2 FYNNEI. The CDR3 covers 11 residues. V lost 10 bases and J 10 bases, leaving 14 bases between the germline ends. The CDR3 DNA is TGTGCCATAAAGGATGGGGGCGAGCAGTTCTTC. This translates into CAIKDGGEQFF.